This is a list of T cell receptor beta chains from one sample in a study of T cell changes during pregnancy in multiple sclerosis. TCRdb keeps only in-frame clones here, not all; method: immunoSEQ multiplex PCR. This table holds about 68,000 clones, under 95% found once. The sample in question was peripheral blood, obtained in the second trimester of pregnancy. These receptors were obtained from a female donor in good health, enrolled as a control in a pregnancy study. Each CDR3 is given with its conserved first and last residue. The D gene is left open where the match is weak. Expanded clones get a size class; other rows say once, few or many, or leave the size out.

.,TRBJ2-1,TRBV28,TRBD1,CASSSPGQGANEQFF,TGTGCCAGCAGTTCTCCGGGACAGGGGGCAAATGAGCAGTTCTTC
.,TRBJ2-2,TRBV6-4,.,CASSAVGADTGELFF,TGTGCCAGCAGTGCGGTGGGAGCGGACACCGGGGAGCTGTTTTTT
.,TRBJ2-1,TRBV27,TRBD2,CASRGGLGTGGNEQFF,TGTGCCAGCCGCGGGGGGCTCGGGACTGGCGGCAATGAGCAGTTCTTC
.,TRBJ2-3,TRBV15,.,CATSLRSGYPTDTQYF,TGTGCCACCAGCTTACGATCGGGGTACCCCACAGATACGCAGTATTTT
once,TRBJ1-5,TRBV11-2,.,CASSLDLAGQPQHF,TGTGCCAGCAGCTTAGATCTTGCGGGTCAGCCCCAGCATTTT
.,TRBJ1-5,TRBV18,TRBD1,CASSPGPDRGDQPQHF,TGTGCCAGCTCACCAGGTCCAGACAGGGGAGATCAGCCCCAGCATTTT
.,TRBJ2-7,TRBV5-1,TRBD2,CASSPRLAGDYEQYF,TGCGCCAGCAGCCCAAGACTAGCGGGGGACTACGAGCAGTACTTC
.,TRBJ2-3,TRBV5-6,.,CASSMDKNQYF,TGTGCCAGCAGCATGGACAAGAATCAGTATTTT
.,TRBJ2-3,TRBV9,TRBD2,CASSAATSGRVRQGDTQYF,TGTGCCAGCAGCGCCGCGACTAGCGGGCGTGTTCGACAAGGAGATACGCAGTATTTT
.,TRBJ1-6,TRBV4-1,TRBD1,CASSLPLRDRASPLHF,TGCGCCAGCAGCCTACCCCTCCGGGACAGGGCTTCACCCCTCCACTTT
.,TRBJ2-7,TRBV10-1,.,CAQFSIATGEQYF,TGCGCCCAGTTCTCAATAGCAACGGGGGAGCAGTACTTC
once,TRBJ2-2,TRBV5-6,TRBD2,CASSMRGGGTGELFF,TGTGCCAGCAGCATGCGGGGGGGCGGCACCGGGGAGCTGTTTTTT
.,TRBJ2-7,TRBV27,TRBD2,CASSFVGGSYEQYF,TGTGCCAGCAGTTTTGTCGGGGGGTCCTACGAGCAGTACTTC
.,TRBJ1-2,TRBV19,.,CASKIDRVLGGYTF,TGTGCCAGTAAAATCGACAGAGTTCTAGGGGGCTACACCTTC
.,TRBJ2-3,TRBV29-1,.,CSVEDGAIGDTQYF,TGCAGCGTTGAAGATGGGGCTATTGGGGATACGCAGTATTTT
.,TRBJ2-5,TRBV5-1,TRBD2,CASSLVLAVQETQYF,TGCGCCAGCAGCTTGGTACTAGCGGTACAAGAGACCCAGTACTTC
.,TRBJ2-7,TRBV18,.,CASSSSPGSSYEQYF,TGTGCCAGCTCATCGTCTCCCGGGAGCTCCTACGAGCAGTACTTC
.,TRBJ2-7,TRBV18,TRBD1,CASSPGDSSYEQYF,TGTGCCAGCTCACCAGGGGACAGCTCCTACGAGCAGTACTTC
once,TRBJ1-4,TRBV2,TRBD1,CASSEGQGDEKLFF,TGTGCCAGCAGTGAAGGACAGGGTGATGAAAAACTGTTTTTT
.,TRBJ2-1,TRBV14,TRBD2,CASSPLAGDLKNEQFF,TGTGCCAGCAGCCCTTTGGCGGGGGATTTAAAGAATGAGCAGTTCTTC
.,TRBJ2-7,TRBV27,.,CASSSTADSYEQYF,TGTGCCAGCAGTTCGACCGCGGACAGTTACGAGCAGTACTTC
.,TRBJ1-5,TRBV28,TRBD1,CASSSGQGDQPQHF,TGTGCCAGCAGTTCGGGACAGGGAGACCAGCCCCAGCATTTT
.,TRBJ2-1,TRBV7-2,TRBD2,CASSSASGSIDEQFF,TGTGCCAGCAGCTCAGCTAGCGGGAGTATCGATGAGCAGTTCTTC
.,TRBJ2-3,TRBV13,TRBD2,CASSALLAGADTQYF,TGTGCCAGCAGCGCCTTACTAGCGGGGGCAGATACGCAGTATTTT
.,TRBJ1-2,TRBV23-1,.,CASSQLDRGGYYYGYTF,TGCGCCAGCAGTCAATTAGACCGGGGAGGGTATTACTATGGCTACACCTTC
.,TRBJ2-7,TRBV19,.,CASSPGHLYEQYF,TGTGCCAGTAGTCCGGGACATCTCTACGAGCAGTACTTC
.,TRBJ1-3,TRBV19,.,CASTPTGNTIYF,TGTGCCAGCACCCCTACTGGAAACACCATATATTTT
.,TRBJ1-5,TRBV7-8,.,CASSLVQIPGYSNQPQHF,TGTGCCAGCAGCTTAGTCCAGATACCCGGGTATAGCAATCAGCCCCAGCATTTT
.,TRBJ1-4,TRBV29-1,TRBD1,CSVDPLTGQGEKLFF,TGCAGCGTTGATCCTTTAACCGGACAGGGTGAAAAACTGTTTTTT
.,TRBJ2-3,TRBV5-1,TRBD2,CASSLEVRRGGTDTQYF,TGCGCCAGCAGCTTGGAGGTCCGGCGGGGGGGCACAGATACGCAGTATTTT
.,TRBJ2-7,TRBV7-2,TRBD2,CASSLAKASGTSYEQYF,TGTGCCAGCAGCTTAGCGAAGGCTAGCGGTACCTCCTACGAGCAGTACTTC
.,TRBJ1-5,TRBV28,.,CASITREQPLAQHF,TGTGCCAGCATAACCCGGGAGCAACCCCTGGCCCAGCATTTT
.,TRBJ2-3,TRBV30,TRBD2,CAWVTGTKTLTQYF,TGTGCCTGGGTAACCGGGACTAAGACCTTGACGCAGTATTTT
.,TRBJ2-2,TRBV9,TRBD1,CASSVVPTGTGGYTGELFF,TGTGCCAGCAGCGTAGTTCCCACCGGGACAGGGGGATACACCGGGGAGCTGTTTTTT
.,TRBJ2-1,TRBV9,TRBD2,CASSVGGSGSYNEQFF,TGTGCCAGCAGCGTGGGCGGGAGCGGGTCCTACAATGAGCAGTTCTTC
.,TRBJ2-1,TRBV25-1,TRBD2,CATFGGIEQFF,TGTGCCACCTTCGGGGGGATTGAGCAGTTCTTC
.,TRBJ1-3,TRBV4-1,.,CASSGGSGNTIYF,TGCGCCAGCAGCGGCGGCTCTGGAAACACCATATATTTT
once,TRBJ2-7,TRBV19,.,CASSLRTAGSYEQYF,TGTGCCAGTAGTTTGCGGACCGCGGGCTCCTACGAGCAGTACTTC
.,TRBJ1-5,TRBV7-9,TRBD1,CASSATGAGNQPQHF,TGTGCCAGCAGCGCGACAGGGGCGGGCAATCAGCCCCAGCATTTT
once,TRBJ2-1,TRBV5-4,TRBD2,CASSFPRAGVVGDEQFF,TGTGCCAGCAGCTTTCCTAGGGCGGGAGTGGTGGGCGATGAGCAGTTCTTC
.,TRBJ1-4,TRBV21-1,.,CASSLPRGTGSGSNEKLFF,TGTGCCAGCAGCCTACCTCGCGGGACAGGGAGTGGGTCTAATGAAAAACTGTTTTTT
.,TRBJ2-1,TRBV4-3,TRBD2,CASSQEGAGGYNEQFF,TGCGCCAGCAGCCAAGAAGGAGCGGGAGGCTACAATGAGCAGTTCTTC
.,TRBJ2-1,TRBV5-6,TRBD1,CASSFKGQGAREQFF,TGTGCCAGCAGCTTTAAAGGACAGGGGGCCCGAGAGCAGTTCTTC
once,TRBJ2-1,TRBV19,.,CASSIVETSYNEQFF,TGTGCCAGTAGTATAGTTGAGACTAGCTACAATGAGCAGTTCTTC
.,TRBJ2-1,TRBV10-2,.,CASSEGPQANEQFF,TGCGCCAGCAGTGAGGGCCCGCAGGCCAATGAGCAGTTCTTC
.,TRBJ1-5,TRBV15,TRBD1,CATSGGQGGNQPQHF,TGTGCCACCAGCGGTGGACAGGGGGGCAATCAGCCCCAGCATTTT
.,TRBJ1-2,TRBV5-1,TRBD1,CASSLSPGQGAYGYTF,TGCGCCAGCAGCTTGTCCCCCGGACAGGGGGCGTATGGCTACACCTTC
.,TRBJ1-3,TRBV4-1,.,CASSQWGPTNTIYF,TGCGCCAGCAGCCAATGGGGGCCTACGAACACCATATATTTT